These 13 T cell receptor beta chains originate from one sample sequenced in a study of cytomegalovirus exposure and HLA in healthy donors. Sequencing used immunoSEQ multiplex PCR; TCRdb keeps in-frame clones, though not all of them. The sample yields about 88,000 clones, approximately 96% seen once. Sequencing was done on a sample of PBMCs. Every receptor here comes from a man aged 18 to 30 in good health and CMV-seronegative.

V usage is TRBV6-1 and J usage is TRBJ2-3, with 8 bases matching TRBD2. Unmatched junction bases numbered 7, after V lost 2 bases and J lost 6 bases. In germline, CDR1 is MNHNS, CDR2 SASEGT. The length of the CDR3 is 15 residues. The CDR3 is CASSEQAGVTDTQYF. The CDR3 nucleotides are TGTGCCAGCAGTGAACAAGCGGGAGTAACGGATACGCAGTATTTT.

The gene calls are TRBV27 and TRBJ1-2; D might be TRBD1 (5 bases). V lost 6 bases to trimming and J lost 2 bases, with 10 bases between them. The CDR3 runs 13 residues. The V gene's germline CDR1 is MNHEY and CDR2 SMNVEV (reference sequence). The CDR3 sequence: CASSSQGNYGYTF. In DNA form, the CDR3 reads TGTGCCAGCAGCTCCCAGGGCAACTATGGCTACACCTTC.

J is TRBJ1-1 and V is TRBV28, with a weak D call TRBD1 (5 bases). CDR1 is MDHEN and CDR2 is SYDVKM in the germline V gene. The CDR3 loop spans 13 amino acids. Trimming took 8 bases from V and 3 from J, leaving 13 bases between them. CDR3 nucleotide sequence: TGTGCCAGCCTACAGGAGGGCGACACTGAAGCTTTCTTT. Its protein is CASLQEGDTEAFF.

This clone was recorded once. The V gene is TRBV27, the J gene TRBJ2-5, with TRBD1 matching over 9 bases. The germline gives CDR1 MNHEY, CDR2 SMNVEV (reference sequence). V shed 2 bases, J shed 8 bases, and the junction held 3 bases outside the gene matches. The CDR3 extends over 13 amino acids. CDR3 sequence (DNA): TGTGCCAGCAGTTTAGGGACAGGGTTAACCCAGTACTTC. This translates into CASSLGTGLTQYF.

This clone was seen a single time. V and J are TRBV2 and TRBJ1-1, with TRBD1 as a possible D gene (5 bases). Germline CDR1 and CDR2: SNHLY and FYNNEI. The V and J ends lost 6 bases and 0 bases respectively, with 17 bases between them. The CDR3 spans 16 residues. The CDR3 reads CASRIRGSTMNTEAFF. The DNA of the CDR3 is TGTGCCAGCAGGATAAGGGGCTCAACTATGAACACTGAAGCTTTCTTT.

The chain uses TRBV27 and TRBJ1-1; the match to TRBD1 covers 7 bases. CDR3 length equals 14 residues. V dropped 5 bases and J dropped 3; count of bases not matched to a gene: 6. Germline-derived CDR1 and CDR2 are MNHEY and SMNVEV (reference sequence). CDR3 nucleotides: TGTGCCAGCAGTCCCATCCAGGGGGACACTGAAGCTTTCTTT. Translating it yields CASSPIQGDTEAFF.

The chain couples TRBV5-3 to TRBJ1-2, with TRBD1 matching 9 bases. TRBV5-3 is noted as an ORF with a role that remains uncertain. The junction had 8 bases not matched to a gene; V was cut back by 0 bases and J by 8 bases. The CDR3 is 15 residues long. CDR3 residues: CARSLGIGTGIGYTF. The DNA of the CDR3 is TGTGCCAGAAGCTTGGGAATAGGGACAGGGATCGGCTACACCTTC.

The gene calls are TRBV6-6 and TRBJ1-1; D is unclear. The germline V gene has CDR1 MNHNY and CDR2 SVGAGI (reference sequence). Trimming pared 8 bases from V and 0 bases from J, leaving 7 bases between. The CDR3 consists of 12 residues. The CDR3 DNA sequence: TGTGCCAGCGACGGGATGAACACTGAAGCTTTCTTT. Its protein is CASDGMNTEAFF.

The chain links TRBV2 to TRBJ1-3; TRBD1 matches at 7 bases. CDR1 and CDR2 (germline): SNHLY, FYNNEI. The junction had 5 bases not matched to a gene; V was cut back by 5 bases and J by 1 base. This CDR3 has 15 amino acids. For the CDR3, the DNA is TGTGCCAGCAGTTCCGACAGGGCTTCTGGAAACACCATATATTTT. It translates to CASSSDRASGNTIYF. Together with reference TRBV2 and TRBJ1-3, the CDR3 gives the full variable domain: EPEVTQTPSHQVTQMGQEVILRCVPISNHLYFYWYRQILGQKVEFLVSFYNNEISEKSEIFDDQFSVERPDGSNFTLKIRSTKLEDSAMYFCASSSDRASGNTIYFGEGSWLTVV.

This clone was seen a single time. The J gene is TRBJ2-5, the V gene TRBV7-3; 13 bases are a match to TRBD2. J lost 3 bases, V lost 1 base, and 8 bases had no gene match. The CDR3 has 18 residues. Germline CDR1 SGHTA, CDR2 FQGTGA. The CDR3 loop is CASSLKGPGLAGKETQYF. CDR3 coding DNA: TGTGCCAGCAGCTTAAAGGGTCCGGGACTAGCGGGGAAAGAGACCCAGTACTTC.

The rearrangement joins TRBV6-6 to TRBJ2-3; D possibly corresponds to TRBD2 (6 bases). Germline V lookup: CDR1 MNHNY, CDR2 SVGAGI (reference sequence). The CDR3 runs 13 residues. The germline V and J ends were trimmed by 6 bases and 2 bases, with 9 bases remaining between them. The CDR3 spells CASSGTLTDTQYF. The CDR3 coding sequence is TGTGCCAGCAGCGGGACTCTCACAGATACGCAGTATTTT.

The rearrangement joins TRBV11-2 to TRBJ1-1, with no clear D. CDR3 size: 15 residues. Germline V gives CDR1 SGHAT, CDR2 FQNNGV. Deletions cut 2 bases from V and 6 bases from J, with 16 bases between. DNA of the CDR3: TGTGCCAGCAGCTTACTCCGGGAAAAGGTCGCTGAAGCTTTCTTT. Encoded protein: CASSLLREKVAEAFF.

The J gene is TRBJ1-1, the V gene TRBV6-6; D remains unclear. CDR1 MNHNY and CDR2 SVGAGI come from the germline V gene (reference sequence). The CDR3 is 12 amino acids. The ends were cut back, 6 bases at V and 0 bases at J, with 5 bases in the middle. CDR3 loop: CASSRMNTEAFF. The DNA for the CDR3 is TGTGCCAGCAGCAGAATGAACACTGAAGCTTTCTTT.